A selection of T cell receptor beta chains follows, all from one sample in a study of type 1 regulatory T cells. One entry per CDR3 protein results from TCRdb running MiXCR on the reads. The sample includes roughly 62,000 distinct CDR3 sequences, 62% of them seen just once. Their cognate antigens are unknown. The sequenced sample consisted of cultured non-Tr1 T cells, either the whole culture or a sorted T cell fraction (not recorded which). All receptors come from a human donor in good health. Both conserved end residues are part of each CDR3. D genes are given only for firm matches. Clone size appears in some rows only: once, few, many, or a class for an expanded clone.

few	-	TRBV20-1	TRBJ2-7	10	CSADHYEQYF	TGCAGTGCCGATCATTACGAGCAGTACTTC
few	-	TRBV6-1	TRBJ2-7	14	CASSPGLLSYEQYF	TGTGCCAGCAGTCCAGGGCTTCTTTCCTACGAGCAGTACTTC
-	-	TRBV6-5	TRBJ2-7	15	CASSRKGRHIYEQYF	TGTGCCAGCAGCCGGAAGGGGCGGCATATCTACGAGCAGTACTTC
few	TRBD2	TRBV10-3	TRBJ2-7	14	CAISDRTSGSEQYF	TGTGCCATCAGTGATCGGACTAGCGGAAGCGAGCAGTACTTC
-	TRBD1	TRBV6-5	TRBJ2-7	14	CASSYLGQFYEQYF	TGTGCCAGCAGTTACCTGGGACAGTTCTACGAGCAGTACTTC
once	-	TRBV24-1	TRBJ2-5	17	CATSDPAHGPVGETQYF	TGTGCCACCAGTGATCCTGCCCACGGACCCGTCGGGGAGACCCAGTACTTC
-	-	TRBV29-1	TRBJ2-3	12	CSGKEGTDTQYF	TGCAGCGGCAAAGAGGGTACAGATACGCAGTATTTT
-	TRBD2	TRBV6-2/TRBV6-3	TRBJ2-1	16	CASSAREGSGYNEQFF	TGTGCCAGCAGTGCACGGGAGGGGTCGGGCTACAATGAGCAGTTCTTC
few	TRBD1	TRBV7-6	TRBJ2-5	15	CASSLKGQGGETQYF	TGTGCCAGCAGCTTAAAGGGACAGGGGGGGGAGACCCAGTACTTC
-	TRBD2	TRBV4-1	TRBJ2-5	18	CASSQDLGLAGVWETQYF	TGCGCCAGCAGCCAAGATTTGGGACTAGCGGGAGTCTGGGAGACCCAGTACTTC
-	TRBD1	TRBV5-4	TRBJ2-5	16	CASSLGAEGAGETQYF	TGTGCCAGCAGCTTGGGAGCTGAGGGGGCCGGGGAGACCCAGTACTTC
-	TRBD1	TRBV12-3/TRBV12-4	TRBJ1-5	15	CASSPARTGVEPQHF	TGTGCCAGCAGTCCAGCCCGGACAGGGGTAGAGCCCCAGCATTTT
-	-	TRBV20-1	TRBJ2-5	11	CSVGGTKTQYF	TGCAGTGTTGGCGGGACGAAGACCCAGTACTTC
-	-	TRBV5-1	TRBJ2-5	14	CASSLAAASETQYF	TGCGCCAGCAGCTTGGCTGCGGCTTCTGAGACCCAGTACTTC
-	-	TRBV19	TRBJ2-7	14	CASRESPSSYEQYF	TGTGCCAGTAGGGAGTCCCCTAGCTCCTACGAGCAGTACTTC
-	TRBD1	TRBV5-1	TRBJ2-4	14	CASSVDRGQNIQYF	TGCGCCAGCAGCGTGGACAGGGGTCAGAACATTCAGTACTTC
-	-	TRBV18	TRBJ1-1	13	CASSQGVDTEAFF	TGTGCCAGCTCCCAAGGGGTAGACACTGAAGCTTTCTTT
-	TRBD2	TRBV4-2	TRBJ2-5	15	CASSRPGLGQETQYF	TGTGCCAGCAGCCGGCCGGGACTAGGCCAAGAGACCCAGTACTTC
-	-	TRBV6-2/TRBV6-3	TRBJ2-1	14	CASSYLALYNEQFF	TGTGCCAGCAGTTACCTAGCGCTGTACAATGAGCAGTTCTTC
few	TRBD1	TRBV7-2	TRBJ1-2	16	CASSGGQGELLYGYTF	TGTGCCAGCAGCGGGGGACAGGGCGAATTGCTCTATGGCTACACCTTC
-	-	TRBV11-2	TRBJ1-1	13	CANSLDDRREAFF	TGTGCCAACAGCTTAGATGACCGTCGGGAAGCTTTCTTT
-	-	TRBV7-2	TRBJ1-2	15	CASSLEGVNGYGYTF	TGTGCCAGCAGCTTGGAGGGCGTGAATGGGTATGGCTACACCTTC
-	-	TRBV11-2	TRBJ1-6	13	CASSLDRRTPLHF	TGTGCCAGCAGCTTAGATCGGCGTACACCCCTCCACTTT
-	-	TRBV6-2/TRBV6-3	TRBJ2-1	15	CASNYDHFKNNEQFF	TGTGCCAGCAATTACGATCACTTTAAAAACAATGAGCAGTTCTTC
-	TRBD2	TRBV6-1	TRBJ2-1	16	CASSEGLAGSYNEQFF	TGTGCCAGCAGTGAGGGACTAGCGGGGTCCTACAATGAGCAGTTCTTC
few	TRBD2	TRBV5-1	TRBJ2-1	14	CASSKSGDDNEQFF	TGCGCCAGCAGCAAAAGCGGGGATGACAATGAGCAGTTCTTC
-	-	TRBV3-1	TRBJ1-1	13	CASSQGRGTEAFF	TGTGCCAGCAGCCAAGGAAGGGGAACTGAAGCTTTCTTT
few	TRBD2	TRBV29-1	TRBJ2-2	15	CSARGPSGTTGELFF	TGCAGCGCCCGAGGGCCTAGCGGGACCACCGGGGAGCTGTTTTTT
few	TRBD2	TRBV4-3	TRBJ2-2	13	CASSQRLAGELFF	TGCGCCAGCAGCCAACGACTAGCGGGGGAGCTGTTTTTT
once	TRBD2	TRBV7-9	TRBJ2-5	14	CASSSRTSVGTQYF	TGTGCCAGCAGCTCTCGGACTAGCGTCGGGACCCAGTACTTC
few	-	TRBV11-2	TRBJ1-5	13	CASGVQGDQPQHF	TGTGCCAGCGGCGTCCAGGGAGATCAGCCCCAGCATTTT
-	-	TRBV18	TRBJ2-1	14	CASSQYREVNEQFF	TGTGCCAGCTCACAATACAGGGAGGTAAATGAGCAGTTCTTC
-	TRBD2	TRBV18	TRBJ2-3	17	CASSPRPGGAGTDTQYF	TGTGCCAGCTCACCCCGACCGGGGGGAGCGGGCACAGATACGCAGTATTTT
-	TRBD1	TRBV15	TRBJ1-5	17	CATSRGGTGRRNQPQHF	TGTGCCACCAGCAGAGGGGGGACAGGGCGAAGGAATCAGCCCCAGCATTTT
-	-	TRBV3-1	TRBJ1-3	17	CASSQELVLTLVNTIYF	TGTGCCAGCAGCCAAGAATTAGTCTTGACCTTGGTAAACACCATATATTTT
-	TRBD2	TRBV24-1	TRBJ2-2	17	CATSTLSGRGNTGELFF	TGTGCCACCAGCACTCTTAGCGGGAGAGGGAACACCGGGGAGCTGTTTTTT
-	-	TRBV9	TRBJ1-3	15	CASSVEDSPGNTIYF	TGTGCCAGCAGCGTAGAGGACTCTCCTGGAAACACCATATATTTT
-	-	TRBV5-1	TRBJ1-2	13	CASSYRAGNGYTF	TGCGCCAGCAGCTACAGGGCCGGCAATGGCTACACCTTC
-	TRBD2	TRBV20-1	TRBJ2-5	13	CSALLSGSETQYF	TGCAGTGCTTTACTGAGCGGGAGTGAGACCCAGTACTTC
-	TRBD2	TRBV20-1	TRBJ2-3	15	CSARDRGGSTDTQYF	TGCAGTGCTAGAGATCGTGGCGGGAGTACAGATACGCAGTATTTT
-	-	TRBV24-1	TRBJ1-2	11	CATRLRDTTFF	TGTGCCACCAGGCTCCGGGACACTACTTTCTTC
few	-	TRBV6-4	TRBJ1-5	14	CASSEEGFGQPQHF	TGTGCCAGCAGTGAAGAGGGGTTTGGTCAGCCCCAGCATTTT
few	-	TRBV28	TRBJ2-1	14	CASTRAASYNEQFF	TGTGCCAGCACGCGAGCGGCCTCCTACAATGAGCAGTTCTTC
-	-	TRBV28	TRBJ2-2	10	CASSTGELFF	TGTGCCAGCAGTACCGGGGAGCTGTTTTTT
-	-	TRBV6-5	TRBJ2-2	16	CASSYLPGANTGELFF	TGTGCCAGCAGTTATCTACCAGGGGCGAACACCGGGGAGCTGTTTTTT
-	-	TRBV24-1	TRBJ2-1	11	CATSYRDEQFF	TGTGCCACCAGTTACCGGGACGAGCAGTTCTTC